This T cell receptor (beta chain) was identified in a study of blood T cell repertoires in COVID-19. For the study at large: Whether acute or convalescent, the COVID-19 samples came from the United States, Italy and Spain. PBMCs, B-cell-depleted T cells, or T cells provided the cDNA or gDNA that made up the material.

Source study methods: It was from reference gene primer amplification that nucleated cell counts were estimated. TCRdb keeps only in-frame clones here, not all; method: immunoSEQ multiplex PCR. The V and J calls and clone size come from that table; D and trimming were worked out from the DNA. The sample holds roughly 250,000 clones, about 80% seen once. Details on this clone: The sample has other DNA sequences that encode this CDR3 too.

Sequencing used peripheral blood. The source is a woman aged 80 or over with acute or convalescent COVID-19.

The CDR3 loop reads CASSRTGGDEQYF. CDR3 bases: TGCGCCAGCAGCCGGACAGGGGGCGACGAGCAGTACTTC. This chain joins TRBV5-1 and TRBJ2-7; 11 bases are a match to TRBD1. This CDR3 is 13 amino acids long. Germline-derived CDR1 and CDR2 are SGHRS and YFSETQ. J lost 5 bases, V lost 4 bases, and 2 bases had no gene match. Looking up the rest from reference TRBV5-1 and TRBJ2-7 gives the full variable domain: KAGVTQTPRYLIKTRGQQVTLSCSPISGHRSVSWYQQTPGQGLQFLFEYFSETQRNKGNFPGRFSGRQFSNSRSEMNVSTLELGDSALYLCASSRTGGDEQYFGPGTRLTVT.